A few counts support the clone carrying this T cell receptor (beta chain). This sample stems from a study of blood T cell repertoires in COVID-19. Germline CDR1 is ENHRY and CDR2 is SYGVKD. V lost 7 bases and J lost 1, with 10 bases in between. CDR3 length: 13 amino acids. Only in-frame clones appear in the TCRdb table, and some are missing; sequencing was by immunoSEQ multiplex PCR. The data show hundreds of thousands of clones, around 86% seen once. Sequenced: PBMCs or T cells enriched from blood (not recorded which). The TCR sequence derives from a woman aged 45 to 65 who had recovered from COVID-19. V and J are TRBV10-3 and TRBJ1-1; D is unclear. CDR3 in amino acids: CAIMELPNTEAFF. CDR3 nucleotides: TGTGCCATCATGGAGCTCCCGAACACTGAAGCTTTCTTT.